The T cell receptor beta chain described here comes from a study of OX40 agonist ivuxolimab in advanced cancers. Study background: Hepatocellular carcinoma, melanoma, renal cell or head and neck cancer affected the dose-escalation patients.

TCRdb keeps only in-frame clones here, not all; method: immunoSEQ multiplex PCR. This table holds more than 85,000 clones, around nine tenths found once. CDR1 and CDR2 (germline): MNHEY, SMNVEV (reference sequence). V lost 3 bases and J lost 6, with 15 bases in between. The CDR3 covers 15 residues. General observations from the study: Partly responding patients at 0.1-3.0 mg/kg showed some of the smallest clonal expansion. Dosing at 0.1 to 3.0 mg/kg was accompanied by clonal expansion of CD4+ and CD8+ blood T cells by week 6.

About this clone: Antigen specificity is unknown.

This sequence joins TRBV27 and TRBJ2-1; maybe TRBD2 (6 bases). This receptor was obtained from an adult with an advanced solid tumor such as melanoma, head and neck, liver or kidney cancer. The material sequenced was CD4+ or CD8+ T cells sorted from blood, taken in a trial of the OX40 agonist ivuxolimab. CDR3 residues: CASSFTAEGGNEQFF. In DNA, the CDR3 is TGTGCCAGCAGTTTTACCGCGGAGGGAGGCAATGAGCAGTTCTTC.